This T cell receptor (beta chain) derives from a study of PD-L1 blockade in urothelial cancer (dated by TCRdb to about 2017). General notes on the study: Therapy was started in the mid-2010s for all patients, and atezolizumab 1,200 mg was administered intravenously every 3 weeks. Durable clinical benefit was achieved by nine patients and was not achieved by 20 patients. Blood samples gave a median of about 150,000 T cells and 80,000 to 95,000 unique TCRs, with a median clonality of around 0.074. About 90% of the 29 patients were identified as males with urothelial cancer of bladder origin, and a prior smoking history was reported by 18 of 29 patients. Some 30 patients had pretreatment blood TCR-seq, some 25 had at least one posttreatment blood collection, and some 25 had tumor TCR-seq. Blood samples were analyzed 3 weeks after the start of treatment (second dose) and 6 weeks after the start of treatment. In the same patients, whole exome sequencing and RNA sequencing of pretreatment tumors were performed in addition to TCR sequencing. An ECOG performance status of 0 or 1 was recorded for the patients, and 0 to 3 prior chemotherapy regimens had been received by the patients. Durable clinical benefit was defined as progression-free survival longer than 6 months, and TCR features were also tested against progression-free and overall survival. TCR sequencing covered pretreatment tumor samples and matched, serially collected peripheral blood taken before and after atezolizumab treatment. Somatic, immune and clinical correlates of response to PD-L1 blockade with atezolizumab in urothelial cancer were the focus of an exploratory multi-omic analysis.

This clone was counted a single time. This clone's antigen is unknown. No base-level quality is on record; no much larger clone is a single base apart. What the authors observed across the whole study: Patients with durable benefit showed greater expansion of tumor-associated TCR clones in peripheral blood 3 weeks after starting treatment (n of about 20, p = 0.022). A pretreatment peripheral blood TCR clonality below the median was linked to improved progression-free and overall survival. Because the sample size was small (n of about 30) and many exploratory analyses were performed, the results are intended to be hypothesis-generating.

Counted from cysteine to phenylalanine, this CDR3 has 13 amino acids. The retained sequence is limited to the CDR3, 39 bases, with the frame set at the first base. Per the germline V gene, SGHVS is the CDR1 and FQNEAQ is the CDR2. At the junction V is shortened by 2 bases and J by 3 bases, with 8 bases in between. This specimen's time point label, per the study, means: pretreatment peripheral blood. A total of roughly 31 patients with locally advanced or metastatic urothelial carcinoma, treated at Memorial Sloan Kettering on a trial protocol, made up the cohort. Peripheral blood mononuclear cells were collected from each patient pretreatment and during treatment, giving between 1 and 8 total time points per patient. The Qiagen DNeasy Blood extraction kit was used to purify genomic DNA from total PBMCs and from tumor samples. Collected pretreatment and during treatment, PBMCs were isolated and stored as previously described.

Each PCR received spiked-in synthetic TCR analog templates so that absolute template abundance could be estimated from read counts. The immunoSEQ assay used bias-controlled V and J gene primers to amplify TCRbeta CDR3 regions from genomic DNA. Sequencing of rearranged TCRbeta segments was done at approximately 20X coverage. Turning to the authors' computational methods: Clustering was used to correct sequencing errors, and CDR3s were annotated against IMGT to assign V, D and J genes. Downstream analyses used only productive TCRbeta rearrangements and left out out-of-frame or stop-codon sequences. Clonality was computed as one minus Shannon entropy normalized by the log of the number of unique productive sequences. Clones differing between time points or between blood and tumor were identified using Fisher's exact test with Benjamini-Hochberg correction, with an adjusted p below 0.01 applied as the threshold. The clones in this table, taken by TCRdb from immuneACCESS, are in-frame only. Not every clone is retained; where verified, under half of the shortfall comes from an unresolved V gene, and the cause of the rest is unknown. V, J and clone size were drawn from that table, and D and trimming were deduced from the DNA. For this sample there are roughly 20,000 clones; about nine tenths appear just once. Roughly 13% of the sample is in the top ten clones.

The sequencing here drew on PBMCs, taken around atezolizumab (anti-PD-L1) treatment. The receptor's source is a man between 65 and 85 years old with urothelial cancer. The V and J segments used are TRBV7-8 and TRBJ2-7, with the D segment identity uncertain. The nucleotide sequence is TGTGCCAGCAGCTTAAGCGTGAACTACGAGCAGTACTTC. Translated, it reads CASSLSVNYEQYF.